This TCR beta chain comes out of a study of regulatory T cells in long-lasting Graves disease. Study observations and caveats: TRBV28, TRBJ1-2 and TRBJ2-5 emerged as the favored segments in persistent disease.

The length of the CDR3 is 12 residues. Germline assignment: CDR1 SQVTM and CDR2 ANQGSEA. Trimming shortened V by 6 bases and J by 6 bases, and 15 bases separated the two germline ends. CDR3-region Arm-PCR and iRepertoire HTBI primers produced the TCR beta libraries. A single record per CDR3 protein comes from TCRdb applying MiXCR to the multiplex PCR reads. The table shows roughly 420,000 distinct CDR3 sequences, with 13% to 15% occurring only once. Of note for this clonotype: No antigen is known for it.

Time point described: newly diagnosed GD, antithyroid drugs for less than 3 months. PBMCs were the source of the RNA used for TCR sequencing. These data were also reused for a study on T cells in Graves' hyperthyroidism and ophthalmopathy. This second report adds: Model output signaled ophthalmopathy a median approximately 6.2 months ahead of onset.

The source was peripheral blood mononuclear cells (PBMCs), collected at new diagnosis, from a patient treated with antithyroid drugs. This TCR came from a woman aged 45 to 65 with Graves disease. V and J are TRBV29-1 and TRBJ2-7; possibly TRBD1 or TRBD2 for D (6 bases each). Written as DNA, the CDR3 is TGCAGCGTCTGGGACGGGGGCCTCGAGCAGTACTTC. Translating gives CSVWDGGLEQYF.